This paragraph reports one T cell receptor beta chain. What it binds is not known. The CDR3 is 14 residues long. Germline V gene data show CDR1 as SNHLY and CDR2 as FYNNEI. V lost 4 bases and J 1 base, leaving 10 bases between the germline ends. Generated by immunoSEQ multiplex PCR, the TCRdb table keeps only in-frame clones and is missing some. The data contain over 120,000 clones, roughly nine tenths of them singletons. The data stem from a study of cytomegalovirus exposure and HLA in healthy donors. The approximately 130-subject validation cohort, separate from the roughly 670-subject first cohort, included the donors. The study's findings and limits: It was confirmed in vitro that three of the CMV-associated chains were specific for CMV antigens. TCR beta chains numbering some 150 were designated cytomegalovirus-associated.

The sample taken for sequencing was PBMCs. The sequence was collected from a woman aged 18-29 years in good health and CMV-seropositive. V gene TRBV2 combines with J gene TRBJ1-1; tentative D call: TRBD1 (5 bases). CDR3 in DNA: TGTGCCAGCAGTGCGGTCAGGGCGAACACTGAAGCTTTCTTT. Amino acids: CASSAVRANTEAFF.